Sequencing of this T cell receptor (beta chain) was carried out in a study of radiation and T cells in renal cell carcinoma. Germline V lookup: CDR1 ENHRY, CDR2 SYGVKD. Trimming took 10 bases from V and 3 from J, leaving 16 bases between them. The CDR3 runs to 13 residues. Here immunoSEQ multiplex PCR was the method, and the copy in TCRdb shows in-frame clones only, minus some. This sample has about 83,000 clones, with over 65% found just once. Time point here: blood 4 weeks post-SBRT, at nephrectomy. As for treatment: 15 Gy SBRT to primary tumor, nephrectomy 4 weeks later. Material: blood, obtained from a patient whose treatment included radiotherapy and nephrectomy. This receptor was taken from a woman aged 60-70 years with renal cell carcinoma. J is TRBJ2-7 and V is TRBV10-3; D is possibly TRBD1 (6 bases). The CDR3 reads CASASRGSYEQYF. In DNA, the CDR3 is TGTGCCAGCGCCAGTAGGGGGAGCTACGAGCAGTACTTC.